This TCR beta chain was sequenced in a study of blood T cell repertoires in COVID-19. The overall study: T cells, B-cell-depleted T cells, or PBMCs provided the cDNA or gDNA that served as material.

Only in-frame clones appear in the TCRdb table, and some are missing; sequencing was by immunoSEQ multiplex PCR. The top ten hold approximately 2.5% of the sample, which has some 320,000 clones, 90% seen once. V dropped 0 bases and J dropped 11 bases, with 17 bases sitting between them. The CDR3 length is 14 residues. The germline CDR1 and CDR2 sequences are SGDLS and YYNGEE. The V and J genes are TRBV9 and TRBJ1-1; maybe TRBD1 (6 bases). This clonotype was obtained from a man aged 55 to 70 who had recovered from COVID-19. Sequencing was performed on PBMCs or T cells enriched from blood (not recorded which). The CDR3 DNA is TGTGCCAGCAGCGTAGAGGACAGAGCCCTGGTGGCTTTCTTT. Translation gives CASSVEDRALVAFF.